The next 4 T cell receptor beta chains were all read from a single sample in a study of T cell responses to AZD1222 COVID-19 vaccine. Only in-frame clones appear in the TCRdb table, and some are missing; sequencing was by immunoSEQ multiplex PCR. Of approximately 180,000 clones in the sample, 80% to 95% were seen once. Sample: peripheral blood, taken on day 0 of AZD1222 vaccination. These receptors all come from an adult in good health.

The rearrangement joins TRBV6-5 to TRBJ1-3; no firm D call. Germline V gene lookup returns CDR1 MNHEY and CDR2 SVGAGI. The V gene lost 4 bases and the J gene lost 7 bases, with 14 bases spanning the gap. This CDR3 region has 14 residues. The CDR3 is CASSSRTDGNTIYF. DNA for the CDR3: TGTGCCAGCAGTTCCCGGACCGACGGTAACACCATATATTTT.

The rearrangement uses TRBV29-1 and TRBJ1-1; D is unclear. Germline V gives CDR1 SQVTM, CDR2 ANQGSEA. The CDR3 covers 14 residues. Trimming shortened V by 6 bases and J by 1 base, and 15 bases separated the two germline ends. CDR3 amino acids: CSVPNWLENTEAFF. The CDR3 DNA reads TGCAGCGTCCCTAATTGGTTGGAGAACACTGAAGCTTTCTTT.

Comments on this clone: A read error may produce the germline difference seen at one junction end. The J gene is TRBJ1-2, the V gene TRBV19; 8 positions match TRBD1. CDR1 LNHDA and CDR2 SQIVND come from the germline V gene (reference sequence). CDR3 length: 15 residues. The CDR3 DNA reads TGTGCCAGTAGTATAGGTCAGGGGGCTAAATATGGCTACACCTTC. Protein sequence: CASSIGQGAKYGYTF.

This clone appeared once. The gene calls are TRBV29-1 and TRBJ1-2, with D maybe TRBD1 (5 bases). Germline values: CDR1 SQVTM, CDR2 ANQGSEA. V dropped 6 bases and J dropped 3 bases, with 14 bases sitting between them. The CDR3 sequence is 13 residues long. The CDR3 sequence: CSVSGGGDYGYTF. CDR3 bases: TGCAGCGTCTCGGGGGGAGGGGACTATGGCTACACCTTC.